This entry is about one TCR beta chain. Its antigen is not identified. The record originates from a study of cytomegalovirus exposure and HLA in healthy donors. Broader study findings: A prior analysis recorded that most TCR beta V segments were productive about 90% or about 30% of the time.

With 60 Vbeta and 13 Jbeta primers, the PCR was carried out. Clones were read by immunoSEQ multiplex PCR, and TCRdb kept only the in-frame ones, dropping some. The sample holds under 200,000 clones, approximately 62% seen once. The CDR3 has 15 amino acids. CDR1 and CDR2 (germline): SGHRS, YFSETQ. V lost 7 bases and J lost 4, with 20 bases in between. The chain combines TRBV5-1 with TRBJ2-5; D might be TRBD1 (6 bases). The TCR comes from a man in his fifties or sixties in good health and CMV-seronegative. The sample consisted of PBMCs. The chain's CDR3 is CASSLPGRTAETQYF. The CDR3 DNA is TGCGCCAGCTCACTACCTGGACGGACAGCAGAGACCCAGTACTTC. The variable domain in full, with the rest retrieved from reference TRBV5-1 and TRBJ2-5, is KAGVTQTPRYLIKTRGQQVTLSCSPISGHRSVSWYQQTPGQGLQFLFEYFSETQRNKGNFPGRFSGRQFSNSRSEMNVSTLELGDSALYLCASSLPGRTAETQYFGPGTRLLVL.